The T cell receptor beta chain under discussion was sequenced for a study of T cells expressing NK-cell markers. After re-calling the 5' RACE reads, TCRdb lists one entry per CDR3 protein, DNA absent. The ten most abundant clones cover about 10% of a sample with about 400,000 distinct CDR3 sequences. The TCR was taken from a woman between 50 and 59 years old in good health. Sequenced input: blood T cells: a sorted CD56 or NKG2C T cell subset, CD4+ or CD8+ T cells, or bulk PBMC T cells (not recorded which).

The CDR3: CASSLAGGEREQFF. This chain uses TRBV12-3 or TRBV12-4 with TRBJ2-1; TCRdb designates TRBD1, a call that cannot be tested without DNA. The CDR3 is 14 amino acids.